These T cell receptor beta chains were read from a single sample in a study of T cell changes during pregnancy in multiple sclerosis. TCRdb keeps only in-frame clones here, not all; method: immunoSEQ multiplex PCR. The table includes 65,000 to 75,000 clones, about 90% detected once. Material: peripheral blood, obtained in the third trimester of pregnancy. The receptors here all came from a female donor in good health, enrolled as a control in a pregnancy study. The CDR3 runs from the conserved cysteine through the conserved F or W. Each record gives: V gene, clone size, J gene, D gene, CDR3 length, CDR3 DNA, CDR3 protein. The D gene is left open where the match is weak. The size entry is marked missing in some rows and otherwise reads once, few, many or a size class.

>TRBV4-3|-|TRBJ2-3|-|16
TGCGCCAGCAGACGTACCCCTCGAACCACGGGAGATACGCAGTATTTT
CASRRTPRTTGDTQYF
>TRBV5-4|-|TRBJ1-2|-|13
TGTGCCAGCAGCTTCTCGGGGGGTGGGGGCTACACCTTC
CASSFSGGGGYTF
>TRBV19|-|TRBJ1-1|TRBD1|16
TGTGCCAGTAGAAAAGGACAGGGAGGGATGAACACTGAAGCTTTCTTT
CASRKGQGGMNTEAFF
>TRBV6-1|-|TRBJ1-2|TRBD1|14
TGTGCCAGCAGGCGAACAGGGGACTTCGCTGGCTACACCTTC
CASRRTGDFAGYTF
>TRBV7-3|-|TRBJ2-3|-|13
TGTGCCAGCAGCGTGACAGGACTGGGTACGCAGTATTTT
CASSVTGLGTQYF
>TRBV7-2|-|TRBJ2-1|TRBD2|17
TGTGCCAGCAGCTTAGTTCCTAGCGGGGGGTCCCGGGATGAGCAGTTCTTC
CASSLVPSGGSRDEQFF
>TRBV20-1|-|TRBJ1-1|TRBD1|11
TGCAGTGCTGATACAGGGGACTCCGCTTTCTTT
CSADTGDSAFF
>TRBV5-4|-|TRBJ2-2|TRBD2|15
TGTGCCAGCAGCTTGGGCGGGGGGGCCACCGGGGAGCTGTTTTTT
CASSLGGGATGELFF
>TRBV9|few|TRBJ2-7|TRBD1|16
TGTGCCAGCAGCGTAGATCCGGGACAGGGATCCTACGAGCAGTACTTC
CASSVDPGQGSYEQYF
>TRBV19|-|TRBJ1-4|TRBD1|15
TGTGCCAGTGAGGACAGGGCCTGGACTAATGAAAAACTGTTTTTT
CASEDRAWTNEKLFF
>TRBV19|-|TRBJ1-2|-|14
TGTGCCAGTAGTGGAGCTGACAGCAACTATGGCTACACCTTC
CASSGADSNYGYTF
>TRBV21-1|-|TRBJ2-2|-|15
TGTGCCAGCAGCTCCCGGGACAGGTTTGCCGGGGAGCTGTTTTTT
CASSSRDRFAGELFF
>TRBV4-1|-|TRBJ1-1|-|17
TGCGCCAGCAGCCAAGCGGAAGACAGGCGAAGGAACACTGAAGCTTTCTTT
CASSQAEDRRRNTEAFF
>TRBV9|-|TRBJ2-3|-|12
TGTGCCAGCAGCGTAGTCGCAGATACGCAGTATTTT
CASSVVADTQYF
>TRBV28|-|TRBJ1-2|-|17
TGTGCCAGCAGCCTCAGCGGGGGGGGTCCTGCTAACTATGGCTACACCTTC
CASSLSGGGPANYGYTF
>TRBV4-3|-|TRBJ1-2|-|14
TGCGCCAGCAGCCTGTACGGAGGGGACTATGGCTACACCTTC
CASSLYGGDYGYTF
>TRBV7-9|few|TRBJ1-6|TRBD1|15
TGTGCCAGCAGCCCGGGACAGGGGGATAATTCACCCCTCCACTTT
CASSPGQGDNSPLHF
>TRBV7-2|-|TRBJ2-7|-|14
TGTGCCAGCAGCTTTGGAACAGGGCCCTACGAGCAGTACTTC
CASSFGTGPYEQYF
>TRBV5-8|-|TRBJ2-2|-|13
TGTGCCAGCAGCTTCCGACGGGGCGGGGAGCTGTTTTTT
CASSFRRGGELFF
>TRBV25-1|-|TRBJ1-1|TRBD1|15
TGTGCCAGCAGTGGACAGGGGGCCACCAACACTGAAGCTTTCTTT
CASSGQGATNTEAFF
>TRBV9|-|TRBJ1-2|TRBD1|19
TGTGCCAGCAGCGTAGGGGGGGAGGCCGGGACAGGAAATAACTATGGCTACACCTTC
CASSVGGEAGTGNNYGYTF
>TRBV30|-|TRBJ1-2|TRBD1|13
TGTGCCTGGAGCTCCGGGACAGGGGACGGCTACACCTTC
CAWSSGTGDGYTF
>TRBV9|once|TRBJ1-1|TRBD1|16
TGTGCCAGCAGCGACCGACAGGGTCTCATGAACACTGAAGCTTTCTTT
CASSDRQGLMNTEAFF
>TRBV2|-|TRBJ2-2|-|14
TGTGCCAGCAAACTAGATCTAGACACCGGGGAGCTGTTTTTT
CASKLDLDTGELFF
>TRBV30|-|TRBJ1-2|TRBD1|14
TGTGCCTGGAGTGTGACGGGACAGGGTGACGGCTACACCTTC
CAWSVTGQGDGYTF
>TRBV9|-|TRBJ2-7|TRBD1|15
TGTGCCAGCAGCCCCGTCGGGACAGGGGCCTACGAGCAGTACTTC
CASSPVGTGAYEQYF
>TRBV6-5|-|TRBJ2-1|TRBD2|13
TGTGCGACCTCCGCCAGCGGGGGGAATGAGCAGTTCTTC
CATSASGGNEQFF
>TRBV6-5|-|TRBJ2-5|-|13
TGTGCCAGCAGTTACTCGAACAGTGGGACCCAGTACTTC
CASSYSNSGTQYF